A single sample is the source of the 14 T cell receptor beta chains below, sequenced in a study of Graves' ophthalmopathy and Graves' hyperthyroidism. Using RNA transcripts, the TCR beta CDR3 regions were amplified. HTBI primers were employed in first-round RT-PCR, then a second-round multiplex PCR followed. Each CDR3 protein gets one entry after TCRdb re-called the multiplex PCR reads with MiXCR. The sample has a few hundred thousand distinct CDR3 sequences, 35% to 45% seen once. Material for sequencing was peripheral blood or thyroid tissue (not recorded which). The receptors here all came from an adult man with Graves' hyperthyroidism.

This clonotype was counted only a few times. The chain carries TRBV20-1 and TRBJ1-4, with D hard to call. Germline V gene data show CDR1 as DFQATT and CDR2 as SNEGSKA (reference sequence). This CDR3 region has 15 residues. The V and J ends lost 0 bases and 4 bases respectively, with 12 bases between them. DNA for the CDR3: TGCAGTGCTAGAGATCCCGGGAAGATTAATGAAAAACTGTTTTTT. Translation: CSARDPGKINEKLFF.

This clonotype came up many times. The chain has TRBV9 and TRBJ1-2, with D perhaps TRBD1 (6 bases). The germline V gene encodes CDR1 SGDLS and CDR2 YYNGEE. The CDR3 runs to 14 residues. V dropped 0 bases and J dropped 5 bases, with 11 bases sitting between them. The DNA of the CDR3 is TGTGCCAGCAGCGTAGTTCCGGACAGTTATGGCTACACCTTC. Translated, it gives CASSVVPDSYGYTF.

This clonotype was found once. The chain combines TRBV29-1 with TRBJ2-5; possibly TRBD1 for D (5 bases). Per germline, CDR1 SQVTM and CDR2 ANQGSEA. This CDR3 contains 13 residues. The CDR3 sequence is CGLIPGLGETQYF. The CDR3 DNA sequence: TGCGGCTTAATACCAGGGCTCGGGGAGACCCAGTACTTC.

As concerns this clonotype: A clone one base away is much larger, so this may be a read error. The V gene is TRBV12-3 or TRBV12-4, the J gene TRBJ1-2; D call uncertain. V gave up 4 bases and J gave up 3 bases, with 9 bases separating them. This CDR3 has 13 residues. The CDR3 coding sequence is TGTGCCAGCAGTTCCGGGTTGTACTATGGCTACACCTTC. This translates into CASSSGLYYGYTF.

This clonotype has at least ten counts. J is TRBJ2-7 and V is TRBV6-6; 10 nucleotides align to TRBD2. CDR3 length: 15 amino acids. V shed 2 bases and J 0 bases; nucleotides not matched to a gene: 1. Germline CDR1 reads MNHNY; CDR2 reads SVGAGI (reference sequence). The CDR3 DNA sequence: TGTGCCAGCAGTTACAGCGGGGGGGCCTCCTACGAGCAGTACTTC. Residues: CASSYSGGASYEQYF.

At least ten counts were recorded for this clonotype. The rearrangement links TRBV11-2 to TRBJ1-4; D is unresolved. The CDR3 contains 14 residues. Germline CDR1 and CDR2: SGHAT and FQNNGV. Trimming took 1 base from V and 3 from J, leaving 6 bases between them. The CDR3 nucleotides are TGTGCCAGCAGCTTAGCCGGGGCTAATGAAAAACTGTTTTTT. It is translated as CASSLAGANEKLFF.

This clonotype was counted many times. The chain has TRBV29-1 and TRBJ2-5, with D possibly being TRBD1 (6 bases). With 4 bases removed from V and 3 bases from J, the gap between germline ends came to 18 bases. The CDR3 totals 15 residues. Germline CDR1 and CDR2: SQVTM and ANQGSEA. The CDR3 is CSVVPGAFAKETQYF. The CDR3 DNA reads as TGCAGCGTTGTTCCAGGGGCTTTCGCAAAAGAGACCCAGTACTTC.

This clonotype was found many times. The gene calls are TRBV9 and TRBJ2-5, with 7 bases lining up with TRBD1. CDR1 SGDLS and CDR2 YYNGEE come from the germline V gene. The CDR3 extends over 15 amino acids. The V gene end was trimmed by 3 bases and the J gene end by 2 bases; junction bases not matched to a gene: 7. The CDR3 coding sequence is TGTGCCAGCAGCGCCGGGACAGTCACACAAGAGACCCAGTACTTC. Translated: CASSAGTVTQETQYF.

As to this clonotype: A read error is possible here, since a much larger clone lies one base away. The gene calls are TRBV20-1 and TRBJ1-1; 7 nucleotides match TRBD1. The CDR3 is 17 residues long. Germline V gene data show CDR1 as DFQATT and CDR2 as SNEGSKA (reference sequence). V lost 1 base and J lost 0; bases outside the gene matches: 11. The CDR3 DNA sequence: TGCAGTGCTAGAGTCTGGACAGGTGGTAATGTGAACACTGAAGCTTTCTTT. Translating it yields CSARVWTGGNVNTEAFF.

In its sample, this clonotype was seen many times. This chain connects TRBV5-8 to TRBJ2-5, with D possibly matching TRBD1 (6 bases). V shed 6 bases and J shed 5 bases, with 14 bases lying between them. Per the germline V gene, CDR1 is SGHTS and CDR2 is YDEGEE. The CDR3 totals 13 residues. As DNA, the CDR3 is TGTGCCAGCAACGCCCGGGACACCGAGACCCAGTACTTC. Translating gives CASNARDTETQYF.

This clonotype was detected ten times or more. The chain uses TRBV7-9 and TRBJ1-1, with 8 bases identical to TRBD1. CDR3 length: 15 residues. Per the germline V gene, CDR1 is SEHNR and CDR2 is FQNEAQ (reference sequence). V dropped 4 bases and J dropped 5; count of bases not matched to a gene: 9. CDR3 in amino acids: CASSYAGTGITEAFF. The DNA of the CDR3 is TGTGCCAGCAGCTACGCCGGGACAGGAATAACTGAAGCTTTCTTT.

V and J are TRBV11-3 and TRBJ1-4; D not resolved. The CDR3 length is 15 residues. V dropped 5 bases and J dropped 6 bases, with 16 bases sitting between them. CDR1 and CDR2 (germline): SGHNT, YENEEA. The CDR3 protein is CASSPTSPWDEKLFF. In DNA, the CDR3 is TGTGCCAGCAGCCCGACCTCACCCTGGGATGAAAAACTGTTTTTT.

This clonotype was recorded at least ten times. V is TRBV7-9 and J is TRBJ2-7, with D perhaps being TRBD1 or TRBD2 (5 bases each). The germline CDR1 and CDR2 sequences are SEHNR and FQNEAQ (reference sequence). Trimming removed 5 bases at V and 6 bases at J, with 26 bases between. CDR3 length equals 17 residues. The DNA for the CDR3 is TGTGCCAGCAGCCCGCGACACACCGGGACCCTCACGGGCGAGCAGTACTTC. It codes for CASSPRHTGTLTGEQYF.

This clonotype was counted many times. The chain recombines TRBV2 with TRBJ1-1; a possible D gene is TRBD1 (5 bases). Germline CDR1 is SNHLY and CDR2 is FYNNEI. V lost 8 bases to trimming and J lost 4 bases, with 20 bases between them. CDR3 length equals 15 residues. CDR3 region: CASGEGGVVSTEAFF. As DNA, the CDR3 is TGTGCCAGCGGGGAGGGAGGGGTGGTTTCCACTGAAGCTTTCTTT. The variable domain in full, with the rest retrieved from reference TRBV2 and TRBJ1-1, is EPEVTQTPSHQVTQMGQEVILRCVPISNHLYFYWYRQILGQKVEFLVSFYNNEISEKSEIFDDQFSVERPDGSNFTLKIRSTKLEDSAMYFCASGEGGVVSTEAFFGQGTRLTVV.